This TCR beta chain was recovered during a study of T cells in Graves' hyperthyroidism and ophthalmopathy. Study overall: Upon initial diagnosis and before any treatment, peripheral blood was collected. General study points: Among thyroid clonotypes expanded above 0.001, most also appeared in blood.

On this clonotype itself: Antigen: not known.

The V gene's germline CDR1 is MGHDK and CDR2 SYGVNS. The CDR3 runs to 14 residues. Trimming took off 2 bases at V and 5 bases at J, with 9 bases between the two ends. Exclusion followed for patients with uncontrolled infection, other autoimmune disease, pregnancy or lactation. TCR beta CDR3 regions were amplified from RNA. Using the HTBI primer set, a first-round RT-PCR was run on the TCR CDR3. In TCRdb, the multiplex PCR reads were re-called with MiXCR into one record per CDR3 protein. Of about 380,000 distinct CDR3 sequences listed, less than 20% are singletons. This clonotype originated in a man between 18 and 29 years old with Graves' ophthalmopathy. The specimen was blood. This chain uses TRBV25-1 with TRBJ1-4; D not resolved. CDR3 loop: CASSEVGPNEKLFF. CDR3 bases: TGTGCCAGCAGTGAAGTAGGGCCCAATGAAAAACTGTTTTTT.